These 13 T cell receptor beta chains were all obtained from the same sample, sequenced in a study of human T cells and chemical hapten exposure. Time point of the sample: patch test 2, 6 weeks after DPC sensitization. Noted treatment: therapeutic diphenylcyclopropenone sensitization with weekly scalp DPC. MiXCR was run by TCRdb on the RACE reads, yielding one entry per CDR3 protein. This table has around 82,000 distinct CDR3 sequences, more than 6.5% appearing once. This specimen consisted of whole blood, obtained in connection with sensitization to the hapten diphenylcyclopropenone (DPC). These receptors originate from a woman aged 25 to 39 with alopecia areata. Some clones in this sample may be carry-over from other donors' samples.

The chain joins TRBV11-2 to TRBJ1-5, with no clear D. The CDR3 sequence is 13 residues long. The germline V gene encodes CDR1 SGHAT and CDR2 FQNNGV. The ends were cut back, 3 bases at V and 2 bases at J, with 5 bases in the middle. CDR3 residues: CASSFTGNQPQHF. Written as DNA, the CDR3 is TGTGCCAGCAGCTTTACAGGCAATCAGCCCCAGCATTTT. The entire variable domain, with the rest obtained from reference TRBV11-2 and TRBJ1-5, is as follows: EAGVAQSPRYKIIEKRQSVAFWCNPISGHATLYWYQQILGQGPKLLIQFQNNGVVDDSQLPKDRFSAERLKGVDSTLKIQPAKLEDSAVYLCASSFTGNQPQHFGDGTRLSIL.

The CDR3 loop reads CASSEKGQGVFRPQHF. The CDR3 DNA follows: TGTGCCAGCAGTGAAAAGGGACAGGGTGTTTTTCGGCCCCAGCATTTT. The V call is TRBV6-1, the J call TRBJ1-5; TRBD1 matches at 9 bases. This CDR3 has 16 residues. V dropped 2 bases and J dropped 9; count of bases not matched to a gene: 11. Looked up from germline, CDR1 is MNHNS and CDR2 is SASEGT.

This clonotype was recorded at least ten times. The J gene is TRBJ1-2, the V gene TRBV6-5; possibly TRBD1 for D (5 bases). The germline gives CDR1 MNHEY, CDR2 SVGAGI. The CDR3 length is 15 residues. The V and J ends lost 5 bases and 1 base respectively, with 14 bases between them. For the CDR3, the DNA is TGTGCCAGCAGTCCACAAAACAGGATTAACTATGGCTACACCTTC. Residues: CASSPQNRINYGYTF.

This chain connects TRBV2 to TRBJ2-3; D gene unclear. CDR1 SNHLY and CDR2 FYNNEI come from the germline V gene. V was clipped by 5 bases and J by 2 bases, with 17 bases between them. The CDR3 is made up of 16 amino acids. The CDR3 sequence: CASSPPLMGNTDTQYF. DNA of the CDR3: TGTGCCAGCAGTCCCCCACTTATGGGAAACACAGATACGCAGTATTTT. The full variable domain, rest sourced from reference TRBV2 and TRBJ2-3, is EPEVTQTPSHQVTQMGQEVILRCVPISNHLYFYWYRQILGQKVEFLVSFYNNEISEKSEIFDDQFSVERPDGSNFTLKIRSTKLEDSAMYFCASSPPLMGNTDTQYFGPGTRLTVL.

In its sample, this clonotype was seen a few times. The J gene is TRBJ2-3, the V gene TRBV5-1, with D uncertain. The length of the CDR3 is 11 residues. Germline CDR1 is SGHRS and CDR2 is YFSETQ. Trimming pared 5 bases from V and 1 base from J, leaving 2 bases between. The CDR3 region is CASRRTDTQYF. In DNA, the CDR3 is TGCGCCAGCAGACGCACAGATACGCAGTATTTT.

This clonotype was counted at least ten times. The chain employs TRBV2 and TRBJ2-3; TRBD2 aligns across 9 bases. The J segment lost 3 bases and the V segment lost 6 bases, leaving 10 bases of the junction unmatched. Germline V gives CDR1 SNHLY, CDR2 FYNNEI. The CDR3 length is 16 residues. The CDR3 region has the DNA TGTGCCAGCAGCGCTTTTCTAGCGGGGAGGACAGATACGCAGTATTTT. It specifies CASSAFLAGRTDTQYF.

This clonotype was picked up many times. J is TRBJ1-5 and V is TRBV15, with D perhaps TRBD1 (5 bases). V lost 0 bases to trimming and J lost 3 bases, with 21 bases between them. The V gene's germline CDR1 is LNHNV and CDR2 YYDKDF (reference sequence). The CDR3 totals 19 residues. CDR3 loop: CATSRDIFRAGSLNQPQHF. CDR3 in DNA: TGTGCCACCAGCAGAGATATCTTCAGGGCAGGGTCCCTCAATCAGCCCCAGCATTTT.

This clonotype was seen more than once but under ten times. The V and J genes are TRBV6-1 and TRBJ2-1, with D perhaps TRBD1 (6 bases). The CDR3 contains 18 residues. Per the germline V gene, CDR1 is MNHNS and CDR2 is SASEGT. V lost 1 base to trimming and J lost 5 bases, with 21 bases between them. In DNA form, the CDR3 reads TGTGCCAGCAGTGAAGTCCGCGCATTTTTAACAGGGAACAATGAGCAGTTCTTC. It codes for CASSEVRAFLTGNNEQFF.

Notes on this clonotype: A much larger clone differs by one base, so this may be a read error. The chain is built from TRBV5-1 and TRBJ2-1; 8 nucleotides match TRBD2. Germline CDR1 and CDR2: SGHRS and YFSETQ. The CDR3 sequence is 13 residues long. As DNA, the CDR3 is TGCACCAGCAGCTTGGGCACTAGCGGCGAGCAGTTCTTC. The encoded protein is CTSSLGTSGEQFF.

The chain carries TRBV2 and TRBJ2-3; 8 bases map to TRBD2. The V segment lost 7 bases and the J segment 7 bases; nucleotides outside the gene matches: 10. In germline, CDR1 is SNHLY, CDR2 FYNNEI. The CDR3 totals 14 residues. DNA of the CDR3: TGTGCCAGCACCGGGGGGGCAGTACGGAATACGCAGTATTTT. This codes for CASTGGAVRNTQYF. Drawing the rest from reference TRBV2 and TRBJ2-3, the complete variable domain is EPEVTQTPSHQVTQMGQEVILRCVPISNHLYFYWYRQILGQKVEFLVSFYNNEISEKSEIFDDQFSVERPDGSNFTLKIRSTKLEDSAMYFCASTGGAVRNTQYFGPGTRLTVL.

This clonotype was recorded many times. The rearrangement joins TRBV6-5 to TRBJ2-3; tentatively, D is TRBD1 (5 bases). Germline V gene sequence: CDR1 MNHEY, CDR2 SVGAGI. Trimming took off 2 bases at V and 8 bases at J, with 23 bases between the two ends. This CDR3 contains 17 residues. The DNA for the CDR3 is TGTGCCAGCAGTTACGGGCGCAATCCAGATCCAAGGGGTACGCAGTATTTT. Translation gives CASSYGRNPDPRGTQYF.

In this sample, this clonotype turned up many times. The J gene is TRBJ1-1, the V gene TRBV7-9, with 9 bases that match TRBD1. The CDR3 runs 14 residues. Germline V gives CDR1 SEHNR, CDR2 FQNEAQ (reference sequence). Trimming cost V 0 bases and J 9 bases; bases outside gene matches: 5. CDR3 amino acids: CASSLARGTGKAFF. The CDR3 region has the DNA TGTGCCAGCAGCTTAGCGCGGGGGACAGGGAAAGCTTTCTTT.

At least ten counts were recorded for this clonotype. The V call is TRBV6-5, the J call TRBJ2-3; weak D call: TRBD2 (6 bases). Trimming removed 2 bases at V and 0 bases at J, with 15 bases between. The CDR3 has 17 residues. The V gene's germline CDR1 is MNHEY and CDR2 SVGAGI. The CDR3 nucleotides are TGTGCCAGCAGTTACCGGGCGGGGAAACCCAGCACAGATACGCAGTATTTT. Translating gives CASSYRAGKPSTDTQYF.